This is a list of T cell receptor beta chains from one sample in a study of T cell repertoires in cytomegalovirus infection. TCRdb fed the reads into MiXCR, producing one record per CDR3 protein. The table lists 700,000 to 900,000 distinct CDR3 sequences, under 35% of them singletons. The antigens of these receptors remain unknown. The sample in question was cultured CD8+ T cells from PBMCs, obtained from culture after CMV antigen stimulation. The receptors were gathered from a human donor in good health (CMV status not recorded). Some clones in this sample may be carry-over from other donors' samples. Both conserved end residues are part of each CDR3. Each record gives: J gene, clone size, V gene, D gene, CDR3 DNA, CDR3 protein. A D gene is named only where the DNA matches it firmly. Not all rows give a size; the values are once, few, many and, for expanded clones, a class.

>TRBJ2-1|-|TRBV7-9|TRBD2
TGTGCCAGCAGCTCCGGGACTAGCGGGATAATCTTC
CASSSGTSGIIF
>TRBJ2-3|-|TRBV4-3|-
TGCGCCAGCAGCCAAGATGAACGAGGAGGGGGGATCACAGATACGCAGTATTTT
CASSQDERGGGITDTQYF
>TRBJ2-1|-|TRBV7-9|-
TGTGCCAGCAGCGTCTCCGTGCTGGAGCGGCAGTTCTTC
CASSVSVLERQFF
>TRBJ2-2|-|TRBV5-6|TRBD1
TGTGCCAGCAGCTTAGACAGGGTGAGGGTCACCGGGGAGCTGTTTTTT
CASSLDRVRVTGELFF
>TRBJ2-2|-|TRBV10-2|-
TGCGCCAGCAATCAGCGGGTGGCCGGGGAGCTGTTTTTT
CASNQRVAGELFF
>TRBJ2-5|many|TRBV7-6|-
TGTGCCAGCAGCTTCCTTCAGGGGTGGGAGACCCAGTACTTC
CASSFLQGWETQYF
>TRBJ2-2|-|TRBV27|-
TGTGCCAGCAGTCTGCGGTTCAACACCGGGGAGCTGTTTTTT
CASSLRFNTGELFF
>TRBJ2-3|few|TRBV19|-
TGTGCCAGTAGTCGGGCCGGGACTCCAACTAGCACAGATACGCAGTATTTT
CASSRAGTPTSTDTQYF
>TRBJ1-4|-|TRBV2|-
TGTGCCAGCAGTGATGAAAAACTGTTTTTT
CASSDEKLFF
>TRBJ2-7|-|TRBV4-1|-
TGCGCCAGCAGCCATGCCTACGAGCAGTACTTC
CASSHAYEQYF
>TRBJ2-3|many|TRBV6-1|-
TGTGCCAGCAGTGAATGGGCAGGGCCCACTCAAGGAGATACGCAGTATTTT
CASSEWAGPTQGDTQYF
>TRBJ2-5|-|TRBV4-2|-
TGTGCCAGCAGCCAATATACCGGGACAATAGGAGAGACCCAGTACTTC
CASSQYTGTIGETQYF
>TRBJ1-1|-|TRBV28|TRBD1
TGTGCCAGCAGTTTATCGGGGCAGGGGGTCATGAACACTGAAGCTTTCTTT
CASSLSGQGVMNTEAFF
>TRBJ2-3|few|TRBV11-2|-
TGTGCCAGCAGCTTGCCCGGGGACCCTAGCACAGATACGCAGTATTTT
CASSLPGDPSTDTQYF